Below are 2 T cell receptor beta chains sequenced from a single sample in a study of cytomegalovirus exposure and HLA in healthy donors. Amplification used 60 Vbeta primers and 13 Jbeta primers. Produced via immunoSEQ multiplex PCR; TCRdb's table is partial and in-frame only. There are 64,000 or so clones in the sample; less than 90% occur only once, and about 10% lies in the top ten. The sequenced sample consisted of PBMCs. All receptors come from a female donor in good health and CMV-seronegative.

The CDR3 here is CASSPNSGGASYNEQFF. DNA of the CDR3: TGTGCCAGCTCACCTAACAGTGGGGGGGCTTCCTACAATGAGCAGTTCTTC. The chain couples TRBV18 to TRBJ2-1, with D possibly TRBD2 on 7 matching bases. The CDR3 runs to 17 residues. Per the germline V gene, CDR1 is KGHSH and CDR2 is LQKENI. The V and J ends lost 3 bases and 1 base respectively, with 16 bases between them.

The rearrangement links TRBV5-4 to TRBJ2-7, with TRBD1 identical over 7 bases. The ends lost 7 bases at V and 5 bases at J; junction bases unmatched: 9. CDR3 length: 13 residues. Germline CDR1 reads SGHNT; CDR2 reads YYREEE (reference sequence). CDR3 in amino acids: CASGRQGSDEQYF. The CDR3 DNA sequence: TGTGCCAGCGGTAGACAGGGATCCGACGAGCAGTACTTC.